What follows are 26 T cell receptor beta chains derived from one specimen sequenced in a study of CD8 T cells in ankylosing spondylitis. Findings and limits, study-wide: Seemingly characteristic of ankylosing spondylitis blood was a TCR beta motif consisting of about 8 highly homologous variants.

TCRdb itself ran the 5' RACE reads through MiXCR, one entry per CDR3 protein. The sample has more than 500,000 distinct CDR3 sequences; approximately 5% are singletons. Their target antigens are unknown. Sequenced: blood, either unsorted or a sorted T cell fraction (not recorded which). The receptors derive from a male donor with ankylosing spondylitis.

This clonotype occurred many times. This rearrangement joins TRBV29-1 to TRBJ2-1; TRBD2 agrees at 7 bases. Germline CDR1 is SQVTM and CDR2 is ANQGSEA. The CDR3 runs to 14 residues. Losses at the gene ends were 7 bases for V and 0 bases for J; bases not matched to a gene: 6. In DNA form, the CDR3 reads TGCAGCGGCCATGGGGGGGGCTCCTACAATGAGCAGTTCTTC. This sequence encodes CSGHGGGSYNEQFF.

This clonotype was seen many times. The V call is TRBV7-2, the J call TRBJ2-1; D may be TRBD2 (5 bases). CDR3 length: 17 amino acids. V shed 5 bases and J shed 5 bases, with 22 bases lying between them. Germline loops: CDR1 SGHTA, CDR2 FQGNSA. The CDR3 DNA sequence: TGTGCCAGCAGCCGCCCGGGGAGTCATCCACAAAACAATGAGCAGTTCTTC. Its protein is CASSRPGSHPQNNEQFF.

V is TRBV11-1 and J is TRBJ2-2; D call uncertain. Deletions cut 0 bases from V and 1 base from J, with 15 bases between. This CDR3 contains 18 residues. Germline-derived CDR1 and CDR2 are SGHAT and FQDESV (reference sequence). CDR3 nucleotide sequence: TGTGCCAGCAGCTTAGCGAAAGGAGTAGGGCGGAACACCGGGGAGCTGTTTTTT. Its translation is CASSLAKGVGRNTGELFF.

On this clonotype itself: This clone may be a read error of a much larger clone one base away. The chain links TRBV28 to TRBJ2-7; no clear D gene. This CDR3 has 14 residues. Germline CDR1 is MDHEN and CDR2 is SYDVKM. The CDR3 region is CASSLMVVPYVQYF. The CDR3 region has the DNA TGTGCCAGCAGTTTAATGGTAGTCCCCTACGTGCAGTACTTC.

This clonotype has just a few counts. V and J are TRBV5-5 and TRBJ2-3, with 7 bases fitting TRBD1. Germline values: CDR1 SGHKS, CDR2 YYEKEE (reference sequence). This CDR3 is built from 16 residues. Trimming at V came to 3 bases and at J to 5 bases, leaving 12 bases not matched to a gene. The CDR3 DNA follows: TGTGCCAGCAGCTCGCCCGGACAGGTAGTAGGAGATACGCAGTATTTT. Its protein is CASSSPGQVVGDTQYF. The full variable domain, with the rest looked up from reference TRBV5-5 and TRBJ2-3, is DAGVTQSPTHLIKTRGQQVTLRCSPISGHKSVSWYQQVLGQGPQFIFQYYEKEERGRGNFPDRFSARQFPNYSSELNVNALLLGDSALYLCASSSPGQVVGDTQYFGPGTRLTVL.

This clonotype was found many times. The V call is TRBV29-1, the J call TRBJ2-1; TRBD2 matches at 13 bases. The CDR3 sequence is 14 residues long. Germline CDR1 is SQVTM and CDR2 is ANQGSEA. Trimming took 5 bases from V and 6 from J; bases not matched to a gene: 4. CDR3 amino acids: CSVTSGGAVNEQFF. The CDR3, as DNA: TGCAGCGTTACTAGCGGGGGGGCCGTCAATGAGCAGTTCTTC.

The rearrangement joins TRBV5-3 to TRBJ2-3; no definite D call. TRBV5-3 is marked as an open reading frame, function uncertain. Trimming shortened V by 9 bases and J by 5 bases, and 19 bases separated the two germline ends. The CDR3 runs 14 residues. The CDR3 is CAISPGPFRDTQYF. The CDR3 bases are TGTGCCATCAGCCCTGGACCCTTCAGAGATACGCAGTATTTT.

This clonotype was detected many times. CDR3 sequence (DNA): TGCGCCAGCAGCCAAGGGACAGGGGAGAGCCGTGAAGCTTTCTTT. As protein: CASSQGTGESREAFF. The rearrangement uses TRBV4-3 and TRBJ1-1; 9 bases match TRBD1. V was pared by 1 base and J by 7 bases, with 7 bases of the junction left unmatched. Germline assignment: CDR1 LGHNA and CDR2 YSLEER. This CDR3 region has 15 residues.

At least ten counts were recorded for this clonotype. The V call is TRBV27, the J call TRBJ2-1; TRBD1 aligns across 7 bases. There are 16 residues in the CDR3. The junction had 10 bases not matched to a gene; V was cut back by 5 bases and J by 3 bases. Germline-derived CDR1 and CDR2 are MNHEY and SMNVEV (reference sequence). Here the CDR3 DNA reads TGTGCCAGCAGTCTATTGACAGGGTTGGGCTACAATGAGCAGTTCTTC. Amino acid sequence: CASSLLTGLGYNEQFF.

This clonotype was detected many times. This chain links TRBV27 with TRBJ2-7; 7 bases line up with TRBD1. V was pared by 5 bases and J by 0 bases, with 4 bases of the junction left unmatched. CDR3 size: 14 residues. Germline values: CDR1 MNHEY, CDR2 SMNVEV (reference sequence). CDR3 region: CASSEDRNSYEQYF. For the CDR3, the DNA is TGTGCCAGCAGTGAGGACAGGAACTCCTACGAGCAGTACTTC.

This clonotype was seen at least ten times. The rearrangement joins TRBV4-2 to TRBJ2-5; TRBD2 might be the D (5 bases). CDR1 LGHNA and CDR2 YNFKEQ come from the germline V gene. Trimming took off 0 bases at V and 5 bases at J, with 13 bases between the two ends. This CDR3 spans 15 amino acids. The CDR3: CASSQDPGRGETQYF. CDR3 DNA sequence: TGTGCCAGCAGCCAAGATCCGGGGAGAGGTGAGACCCAGTACTTC.

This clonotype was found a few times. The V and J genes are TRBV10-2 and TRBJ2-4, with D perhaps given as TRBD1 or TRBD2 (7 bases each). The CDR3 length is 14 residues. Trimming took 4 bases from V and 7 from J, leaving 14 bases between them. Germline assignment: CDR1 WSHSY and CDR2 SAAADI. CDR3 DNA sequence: TGCGCCAGCAGTGTAACAGGGGAGGGGAACATTCAGTACTTC. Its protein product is CASSVTGEGNIQYF.

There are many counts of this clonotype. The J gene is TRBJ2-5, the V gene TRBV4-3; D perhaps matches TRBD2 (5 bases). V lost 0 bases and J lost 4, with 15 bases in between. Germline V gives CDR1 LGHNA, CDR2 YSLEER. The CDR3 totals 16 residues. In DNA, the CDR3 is TGCGCCAGCAGCCAAGACGCGAGGGTCTCTCGAGAGACCCAGTACTTC. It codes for CASSQDARVSRETQYF.

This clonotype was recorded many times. The CDR3 is CASKRGGPYNEQFF. In nucleotides, the CDR3 is TGTGCCAGTAAGAGGGGCGGGCCTTACAATGAGCAGTTCTTC. The V and J genes are TRBV7-2 and TRBJ2-1; either TRBD1 or TRBD2 may supply D (5 bases each). The CDR3 sequence is 14 residues long. Germline V gene sequence: CDR1 SGHTA, CDR2 FQGNSA. V dropped 9 bases and J dropped 4 bases, with 16 bases sitting between them.

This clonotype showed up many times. The CDR3 sequence: CASSQGGGQREKLFF. Written as DNA, the CDR3 is TGTGCCAGCAGCCAGGGAGGAGGACAAAGAGAAAAACTGTTTTTT. The V call is TRBV3-1, the J call TRBJ1-4; D may be TRBD1 (5 bases). Germline V CDR1 and CDR2: LGHDT, YNNKEL (reference sequence). The CDR3 has 15 residues. V lost 3 bases and J 8 bases, leaving 16 bases between the germline ends. The full variable domain, completed using reference TRBV3-1 and TRBJ1-4, is DTAVSQTPKYLVTQMGNDKSIKCEQNLGHDTMYWYKQDSKKFLKIMFSYNNKELIINETVPNRFSPKSPDKAHLNLHINSLELGDSAVYFCASSQGGGQREKLFFGSGTQLSVL.

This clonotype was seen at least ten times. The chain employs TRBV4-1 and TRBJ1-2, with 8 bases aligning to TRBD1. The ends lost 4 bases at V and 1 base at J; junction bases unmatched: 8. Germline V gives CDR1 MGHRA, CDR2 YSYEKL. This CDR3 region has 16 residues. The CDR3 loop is CASSRNPGQVNYGYTF. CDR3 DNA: TGCGCCAGCAGCCGCAATCCGGGACAGGTTAACTATGGCTACACCTTC.

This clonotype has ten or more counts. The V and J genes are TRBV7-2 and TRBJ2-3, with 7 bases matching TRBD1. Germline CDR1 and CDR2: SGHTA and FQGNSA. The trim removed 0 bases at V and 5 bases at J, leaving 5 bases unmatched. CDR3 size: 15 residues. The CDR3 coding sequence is TGTGCCAGCAGCTTAGCACAGGGGTTTGGAGATACGCAGTATTTT. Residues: CASSLAQGFGDTQYF.

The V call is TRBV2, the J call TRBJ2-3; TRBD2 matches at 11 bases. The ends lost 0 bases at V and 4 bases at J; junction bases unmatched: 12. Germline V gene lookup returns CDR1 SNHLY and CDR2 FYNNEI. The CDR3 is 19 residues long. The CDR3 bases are TGTGCCAGCAGTGAAGCGCCCCCCCGTAGCGGGGGGGCCCCAGATACGCAGTATTTT. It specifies CASSEAPPRSGGAPDTQYF.

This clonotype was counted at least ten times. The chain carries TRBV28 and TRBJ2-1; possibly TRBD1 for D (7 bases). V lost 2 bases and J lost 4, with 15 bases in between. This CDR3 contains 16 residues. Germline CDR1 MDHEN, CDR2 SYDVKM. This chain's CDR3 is CASSLGGTASYNEQFF. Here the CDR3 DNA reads TGTGCCAGCAGTTTAGGCGGGACAGCCTCGTACAATGAGCAGTTCTTC.

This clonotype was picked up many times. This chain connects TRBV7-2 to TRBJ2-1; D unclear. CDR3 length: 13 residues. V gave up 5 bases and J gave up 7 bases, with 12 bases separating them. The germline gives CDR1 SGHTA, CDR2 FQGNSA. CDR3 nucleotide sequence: TGTGCCAGCAGCCGAACATTTCCAAATGAGCAGTTCTTC. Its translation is CASSRTFPNEQFF.

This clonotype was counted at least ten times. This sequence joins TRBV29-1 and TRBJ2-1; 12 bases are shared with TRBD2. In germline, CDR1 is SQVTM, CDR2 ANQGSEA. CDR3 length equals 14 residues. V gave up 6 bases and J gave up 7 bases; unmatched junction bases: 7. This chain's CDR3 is CSVRGLAGVNEQFF. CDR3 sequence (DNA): TGCAGCGTCCGGGGACTAGCGGGCGTGAATGAGCAGTTCTTC.

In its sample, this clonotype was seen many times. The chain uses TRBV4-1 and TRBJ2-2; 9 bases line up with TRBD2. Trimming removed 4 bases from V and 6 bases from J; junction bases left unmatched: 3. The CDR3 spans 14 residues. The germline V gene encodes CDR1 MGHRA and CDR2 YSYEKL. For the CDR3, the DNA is TGCGCCAGCAGCCCGGGACTAGCTGCCGGGGAGCTGTTTTTT. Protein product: CASSPGLAAGELFF.

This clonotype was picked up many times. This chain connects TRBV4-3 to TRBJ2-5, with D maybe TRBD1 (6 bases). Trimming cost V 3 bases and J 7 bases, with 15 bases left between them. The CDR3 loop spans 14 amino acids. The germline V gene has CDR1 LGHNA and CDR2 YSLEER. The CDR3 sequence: CASSQETGSRTQYF. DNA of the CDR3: TGCGCCAGCAGCCAGGAGACAGGCTCGCGGACCCAGTACTTC.

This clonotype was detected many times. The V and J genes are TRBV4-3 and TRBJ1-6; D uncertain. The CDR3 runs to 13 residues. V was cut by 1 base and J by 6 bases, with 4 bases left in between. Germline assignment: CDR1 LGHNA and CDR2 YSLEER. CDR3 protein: CASSQVGNSPLHF. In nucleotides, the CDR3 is TGCGCCAGCAGCCAAGTCGGTAATTCACCCCTCCACTTT.

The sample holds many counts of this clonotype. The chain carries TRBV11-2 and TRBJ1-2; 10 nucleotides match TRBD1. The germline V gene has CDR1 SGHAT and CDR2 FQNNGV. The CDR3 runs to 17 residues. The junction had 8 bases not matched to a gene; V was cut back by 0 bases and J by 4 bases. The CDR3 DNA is TGTGCCAGCAGCTTAGATGTAGGGACAGGGGCGGGCTATGGCTACACCTTC. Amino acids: CASSLDVGTGAGYGYTF.

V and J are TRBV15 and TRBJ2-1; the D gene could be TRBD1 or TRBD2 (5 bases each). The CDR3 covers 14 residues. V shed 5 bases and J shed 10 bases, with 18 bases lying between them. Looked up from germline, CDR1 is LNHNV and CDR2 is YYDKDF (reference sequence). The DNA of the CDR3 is TGTGCCACCAGCGTTGGGGGAGCGTCCGGCGAGCAGTTCTTC. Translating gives CATSVGGASGEQFF.